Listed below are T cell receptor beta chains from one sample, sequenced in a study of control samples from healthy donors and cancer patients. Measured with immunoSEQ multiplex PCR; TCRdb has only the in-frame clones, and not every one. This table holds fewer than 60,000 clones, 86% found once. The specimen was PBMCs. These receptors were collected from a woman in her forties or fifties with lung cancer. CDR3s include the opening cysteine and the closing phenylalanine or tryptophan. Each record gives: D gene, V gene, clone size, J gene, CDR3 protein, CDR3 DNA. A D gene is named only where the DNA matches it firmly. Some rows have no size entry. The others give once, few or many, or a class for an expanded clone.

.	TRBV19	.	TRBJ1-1	CASSPKGSGLATMNTEAFF	TGTGCCAGTAGCCCCAAGGGGTCAGGACTCGCCACTATGAACACTGAAGCTTTCTTT
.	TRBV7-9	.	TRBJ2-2	CASSLGLSGELFF	TGTGCCAGCAGCTTGGGGCTTAGCGGGGAGCTGTTTTTT
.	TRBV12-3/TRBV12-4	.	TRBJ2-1	CASSSTGNNEQFF	TGTGCCAGCAGTTCCACAGGTAACAATGAGCAGTTCTTC
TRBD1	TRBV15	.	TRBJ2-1	CATRPGTATLSSYNEQFF	TGTGCCACCAGGCCCGGGACAGCGACTTTGAGCTCCTACAATGAGCAGTTCTTC
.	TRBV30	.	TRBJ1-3	CALRPNSGNTIYF	TGTGCCTTACGACCGAACTCTGGAAACACCATATATTTT
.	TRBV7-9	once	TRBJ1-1	CASSFEHTNTEAFF	TGTGCCAGCAGCTTCGAACATACGAACACTGAAGCTTTCTTT
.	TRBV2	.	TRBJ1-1	CASSEVGMTEAFF	TGTGCCAGCAGTGAGGTGGGGATGACTGAAGCTTTCTTT
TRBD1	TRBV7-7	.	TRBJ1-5	CASSTRTGRSNQPQHF	TGTGCCAGCAGCACGCGGACAGGGAGGAGCAATCAGCCCCAGCATTTT
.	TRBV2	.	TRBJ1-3	CASSESRTGNTIYF	TGTGCCAGCAGTGAAAGTCGAACTGGAAACACCATATATTTT
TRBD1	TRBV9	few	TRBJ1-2	CASSTTGSPLGYTF	TGTGCCAGCAGTACGACAGGGAGCCCCCTTGGCTACACCTTC
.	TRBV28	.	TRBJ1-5	CASSFGRDYSNQPQHF	TGTGCCAGCAGTTTTGGAAGGGATTATAGCAATCAGCCCCAGCATTTT
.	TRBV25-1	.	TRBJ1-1	CASSAPGRLTDAFF	TGTGCCAGCAGTGCACCGGGGAGGCTAACTGACGCTTTCTTT
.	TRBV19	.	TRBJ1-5	CASSPVSYRSQPQHF	TGTGCCAGTAGCCCGGTTTCCTATAGGAGTCAGCCCCAGCATTTT
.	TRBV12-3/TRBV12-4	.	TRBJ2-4	CASRAPSGIQYF	TGTGCCAGCAGGGCACCTAGTGGCATTCAGTACTTC
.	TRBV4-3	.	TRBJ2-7	CASSQDTGTTYEQYF	TGCGCCAGCAGCCAAGATACCGGGACAACATACGAGCAGTACTTC
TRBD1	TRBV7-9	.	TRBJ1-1	CASSWDSEAFF	TGTGCCAGCAGCTGGGACAGTGAAGCTTTCTTT
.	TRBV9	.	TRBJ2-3	CASSVDNRYTDTQYF	TGTGCCAGCAGCGTAGATAACCGATACACAGATACGCAGTATTTT
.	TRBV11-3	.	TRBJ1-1	CASSLVGRDGEAFF	TGTGCCAGCAGCTTAGTGGGCCGAGACGGTGAAGCTTTCTTT
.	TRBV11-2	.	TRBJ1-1	CASLPMPNTEAFF	TGTGCCAGCCTTCCCATGCCAAACACTGAAGCTTTCTTT
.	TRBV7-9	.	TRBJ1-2	CASSLVPTNYGYTF	TGTGCCAGCAGCTTAGTTCCAACTAACTATGGCTACACCTTC
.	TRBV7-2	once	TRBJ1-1	CASSSGRWSTEAFF	TGTGCCAGCAGCTCGGGACGGTGGAGCACTGAAGCTTTCTTT
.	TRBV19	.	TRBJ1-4	CASSIVVPKEKLFF	TGTGCCAGTAGTATTGTCGTGCCGAAGGAAAAACTGTTTTTT
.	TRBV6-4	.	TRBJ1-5	CASSAQGGEDQPQHF	TGTGCCAGCAGCGCGCAGGGAGGTGAGGATCAGCCCCAGCATTTT
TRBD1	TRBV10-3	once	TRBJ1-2	CAISVQTGGRDGYTF	TGTGCCATCAGTGTACAGACAGGGGGCAGGGATGGCTACACCTTC
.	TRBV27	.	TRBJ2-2	CASTFSGVGLTGELFF	TGTGCCAGCACCTTTTCGGGCGTGGGACTCACCGGGGAGCTGTTTTTT
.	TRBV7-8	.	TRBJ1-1	CASSLEFGTLTEAFF	TGTGCCAGCAGCTTAGAATTCGGGACACTGACTGAAGCTTTCTTT
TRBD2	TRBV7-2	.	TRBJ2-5	CASSFYVSGGAYQETQYF	TGTGCCAGCAGCTTTTATGTTAGCGGGGGGGCCTACCAAGAGACCCAGTACTTC
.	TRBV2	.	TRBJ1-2	CASFVPIDGYTF	TGTGCCAGCTTTGTTCCGATAGATGGCTACACCTTC
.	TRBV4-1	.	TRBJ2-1	CASSQGLYRIFSYNEQFF	TGCGCCAGCAGCCAAGGACTTTACAGAATCTTCTCCTACAATGAGCAGTTCTTC
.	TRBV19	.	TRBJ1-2	CASSINRDGLYGYTF	TGTGCCAGTAGTATTAACCGGGACGGCCTCTATGGCTACACCTTC
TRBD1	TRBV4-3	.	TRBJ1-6	CASSRGTGNNSPLHF	TGCGCCAGCAGCCGCGGGACAGGGAATAATTCACCCCTCCACTTT
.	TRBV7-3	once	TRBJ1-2	CASSLIPGNYGYTF	TGTGCCAGCAGCTTAATCCCAGGGAACTATGGCTACACCTTC
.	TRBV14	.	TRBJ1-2	CASSQAGEYGYTF	TGTGCCAGCAGCCAGGCCGGCGAATATGGCTACACCTTC
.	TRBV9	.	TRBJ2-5	CASSVRGGETQYF	TGTGCCAGCAGCGTCAGGGGAGGAGAGACCCAGTACTTC
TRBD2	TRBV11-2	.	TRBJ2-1	CASSLAASGGANEQFF	TGTGCCAGCAGCTTAGCTGCCAGCGGGGGGGCCAATGAGCAGTTCTTC
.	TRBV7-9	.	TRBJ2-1	CASKGQRVNEQFF	TGTGCCAGTAAGGGTCAGCGGGTCAATGAGCAGTTCTTC
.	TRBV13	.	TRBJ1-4	CASSLFRGEKLFF	TGTGCCAGCAGCTTATTCAGGGGTGAAAAACTGTTTTTT
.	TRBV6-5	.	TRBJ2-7	CASTSSQSSYEQYF	TGTGCCAGCACTTCTTCTCAAAGCTCCTACGAGCAGTACTTC
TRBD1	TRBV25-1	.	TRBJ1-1	CASSEYTTGDTEAFF	TGTGCCAGCAGTGAATATACAACAGGGGATACTGAAGCTTTCTTT
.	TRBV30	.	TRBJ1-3	CAWSAGQISGNTIYF	TGTGCCTGGAGTGCTGGACAGATCTCTGGAAACACCATATATTTT
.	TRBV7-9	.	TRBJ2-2	CASSHTITGELFF	TGTGCCAGCAGCCATACAATAACCGGGGAGCTGTTTTTT
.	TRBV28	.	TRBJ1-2	CASSLAGNYGYTF	TGTGCCAGCAGTTTAGCAGGGAATTATGGCTACACCTTC
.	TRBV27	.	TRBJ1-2	CASSPSGGGYTF	TGTGCCAGCAGTCCAAGTGGGGGTGGCTACACCTTC
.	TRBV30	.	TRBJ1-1	CAWSLTPGNTEAFF	TGTGCCTGGAGTCTCACCCCGGGGAACACTGAAGCTTTCTTT
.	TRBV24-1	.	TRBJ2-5	CATSDFGREETQYF	TGTGCCACCAGTGATTTCGGCAGGGAAGAGACCCAGTACTTC
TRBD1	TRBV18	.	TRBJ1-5	CASSHGGTGDQPQHF	TGTGCCAGCTCACACGGCGGGACAGGGGATCAGCCCCAGCATTTT
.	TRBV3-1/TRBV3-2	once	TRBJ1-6	CASSQGRAGSPLHF	TGTGCCAGCAGCCAGGGCAGGGCTGGTTCACCCCTCCACTTT
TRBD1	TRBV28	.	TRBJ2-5	CASSTRQGARQETQYF	TGTGCCAGCAGTACCCGACAGGGGGCGCGACAAGAGACCCAGTACTTC
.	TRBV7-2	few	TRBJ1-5	CASSIHRDANQPQHF	TGTGCCAGCAGCATACACCGGGACGCTAATCAGCCCCAGCATTTT